The 22 T cell receptor beta chains reported below all come from one sample, sequenced in a study of early T cells in non-severe SARS-CoV-2 infection. MiXCR, run by TCRdb on the 5' RACE reads, gives a single entry per CDR3 protein. The repertoire holds about 66,000 distinct CDR3 sequences, with approximately 9% as singletons. Sequences were obtained from whole blood. The receptors stem from an adult who was a healthcare worker with PCR-confirmed SARS-CoV-2 infection or an uninfected control (not recorded which).

The chain carries TRBV5-1 and TRBJ2-2; 8 nucleotides align to TRBD1. V dropped 7 bases and J dropped 4; count of bases not matched to a gene: 12. CDR1 and CDR2 (germline): SGHRS, YFSETQ. The CDR3 runs to 16 residues. The CDR3 reads CASDERQGSGTGELFF. CDR3 coding DNA: TGCGCCAGCGACGAAAGACAGGGGTCGGGCACCGGGGAGCTGTTTTTT.

This clonotype was counted at least ten times. The J gene is TRBJ1-1, the V gene TRBV7-3; 7 bases fit TRBD1. CDR1 is SGHTA and CDR2 is FQGTGA in the germline V gene. The V segment lost 5 bases and the J segment 4 bases; nucleotides outside the gene matches: 7. The CDR3 sequence is 14 residues long. The CDR3 DNA follows: TGTGCCAGCAGCCCGACGACAGGGACCACTGAAGCTTTCTTT. It is translated as CASSPTTGTTEAFF.

This clonotype has only a few counts. The chain joins TRBV19 to TRBJ1-2, with a possible D match to TRBD1 (5 bases). From germline, CDR1 is LNHDA and CDR2 SQIVND (reference sequence). The V gene lost 5 bases and the J gene lost 5 bases, with 18 bases spanning the gap. The CDR3 has 15 amino acids. The CDR3 DNA is TGTGCCAGTAGTCCTCAGGGTAGTGCAACTTATGGCTACACCTTC. Translation gives CASSPQGSATYGYTF.

This clonotype was detected many times. This chain connects TRBV11-2 to TRBJ2-3; D gene ambiguous. CDR1 SGHAT and CDR2 FQNNGV come from the germline V gene. Deletions cut 3 bases from V and 2 bases from J, with 6 bases between. CDR3 length: 13 residues. The CDR3 DNA follows: TGTGCCAGCAGCTTGGGGATCACAGATACGCAGTATTTT. It yields the protein CASSLGITDTQYF.

To note about this clonotype: The junction and the germline gene differ at one end; a read error may be behind it. The rearrangement joins TRBV19 to TRBJ2-1; 9 bases are shared with TRBD1. Germline V CDR1 and CDR2: LNHDA, SQIVND (reference sequence). The CDR3 totals 15 residues. In nucleotides, the CDR3 is TGTGCCAGTAAGAAACAGGGGGCAGGGGACAATGAGCAATTCTTC. It codes for CASKKQGAGDNEQFF.

The genes are TRBV4-1 and TRBJ2-5; D may be TRBD2 (6 bases). This CDR3 is 14 amino acids long. V lost 0 bases and J lost 4, with 9 bases in between. Germline V gene data show CDR1 as MGHRA and CDR2 as YSYEKL. The CDR3 bases are TGCGCCAGCAGCCAAGATCCGGGGGTAGAGACCCAGTACTTC. This codes for CASSQDPGVETQYF.

V and J are TRBV7-6 and TRBJ2-1; weak D call: TRBD1 (5 bases). The CDR3 sequence is 16 residues long. From germline, CDR1 is SGHVS and CDR2 FNYEAQ. V was cut by 4 bases and J by 6 bases, with 19 bases left in between. The CDR3: CASSSARTTAVNEQFF. CDR3 nucleotides: TGTGCCAGCAGCTCGGCTAGGACAACGGCCGTCAATGAGCAGTTCTTC.

The V gene is TRBV4-1, the J gene TRBJ2-5; 16 positions match TRBD2. The CDR3 has 17 amino acids. With 1 base clipped from V and 2 bases from J, the junction kept 1 base outside the gene matches. Germline V gene sequence: CDR1 MGHRA, CDR2 YSYEKL. The CDR3: CASSQVGLAGGQETQYF. CDR3 nucleotides: TGCGCCAGCAGCCAAGTGGGACTAGCGGGAGGGCAAGAGACCCAGTACTTC.

Ten or more counts support this clonotype. V gene TRBV4-2 combines with J gene TRBJ2-7, with D tentatively TRBD1 (5 bases). The germline CDR1 and CDR2 sequences are LGHNA and YNFKEQ. The V end lost 0 bases, the J end lost 3 bases, and 12 bases lay between the germline ends. The CDR3 is 15 amino acids. The CDR3 sequence: CASSQDQAGFYEQYF. The CDR3 DNA is TGTGCCAGCAGCCAAGATCAGGCAGGGTTCTACGAGCAGTACTTC.

This clonotype was seen ten or more times. The genes are TRBV6-6 and TRBJ2-3, with a possible D match to TRBD1 (5 bases). Germline loops: CDR1 MNHNY, CDR2 SVGAGI (reference sequence). V was cut by 2 bases and J by 2 bases, with 8 bases left in between. The CDR3 consists of 14 residues. The CDR3, as DNA: TGTGCCAGCAGTTACGGCAGGGACACAGATACGCAGTATTTT. It yields the protein CASSYGRDTDTQYF.

This clonotype was detected many times. This sequence joins TRBV6-5 and TRBJ1-3; D ambiguous. Germline V lookup: CDR1 MNHEY, CDR2 SVGAGI. The CDR3 contains 11 residues. V was trimmed by 7 bases and J by 4 bases, leaving 5 bases between them. The CDR3 spells CASNDGNTIYF. DNA for the CDR3: TGTGCCAGCAACGACGGAAACACCATATATTTT.

The chain uses TRBV5-6 and TRBJ2-1; 13 nucleotides agree with TRBD2. The CDR3 has 15 amino acids. J lost 4 bases, V lost 6 bases, and 4 bases had no gene match. Germline V lookup: CDR1 SGHDT, CDR2 YYEEEE. The CDR3: CASKGLAGVYNEQFF. CDR3 DNA sequence: TGTGCCAGCAAAGGACTAGCGGGAGTGTACAATGAGCAGTTCTTC.

In this sample, this clonotype turned up a few times. CDR3 bases: TGTGCCAGCAGCTCGGGGAGGGCGTCCTACGAGCAGTACTTC. Translated: CASSSGRASYEQYF. The genes are TRBV7-2 and TRBJ2-7; 7 positions agree with TRBD2. After removal of 4 bases from V and 1 base from J, the junction contained 4 bases not matched to a gene. Germline V gene lookup returns CDR1 SGHTA and CDR2 FQGNSA. This CDR3 contains 14 residues.

This clonotype was seen many times. The gene calls are TRBV27 and TRBJ1-2, with 12 bases aligning to TRBD1. The trim removed 4 bases at V and 5 bases at J, leaving 11 bases unmatched. This CDR3 comprises 17 residues. Germline CDR1 MNHEY, CDR2 SMNVEV (reference sequence). The DNA of the CDR3 is TGTGCCAGCAGTTACGGGACAGGGGGCGAGCGGTCGTATGGCTACACCTTC. Translating gives CASSYGTGGERSYGYTF.

This clonotype has a count of ten or more. V is TRBV2 and J is TRBJ2-1, with 8 positions matching TRBD1. V lost 6 bases and J lost 9; bases outside the gene matches: 7. This CDR3 spans 13 amino acids. The V gene's germline CDR1 is SNHLY and CDR2 FYNNEI. For the CDR3, the DNA is TGTGCCAGCAGGGACGGACAGGGCGGTGAGCAGTTCTTC. As protein: CASRDGQGGEQFF.

This clonotype was recorded many times. J is TRBJ2-3 and V is TRBV20-1; D may be TRBD1 or TRBD2 (5 bases each). The CDR3 has 15 amino acids. Germline V gives CDR1 DFQATT, CDR2 SNEGSKA (reference sequence). Trimming left V 7 bases short and J 5 bases short, with 22 bases between. The CDR3 spells CSGFGGQGARDTQYF. CDR3 nucleotide sequence: TGCAGTGGGTTTGGTGGGCAGGGAGCGAGAGATACGCAGTATTTT.

This clonotype was recorded only once. V is TRBV20-1 and J is TRBJ2-7; 9 bases are a match to TRBD1. The CDR3 consists of 15 residues. Germline V gene data show CDR1 as DFQATT and CDR2 as SNEGSKA (reference sequence). The V gene end was trimmed by 2 bases and the J gene end by 1 base; junction bases not matched to a gene: 6. The chain's CDR3 is CSARPTGGLSYEQYF. The CDR3 nucleotides are TGCAGTGCTAGACCTACAGGGGGCCTATCCTACGAGCAGTACTTC.

The V and J genes are TRBV7-2 and TRBJ2-7, with 7 positions matching TRBD2. Germline trimming cut 5 bases from V and 2 bases from J; bases unmatched to any gene: 12. Germline V gene sequence: CDR1 SGHTA, CDR2 FQGNSA. The length of the CDR3 is 16 residues. The CDR3 region has the DNA TGTGCCAGCAGCGAGCGGGGCGGGAGAGGTACCTACGAGCAGTACTTC. The encoded protein is CASSERGGRGTYEQYF.

This clonotype has at least ten counts. The CDR3 region has the DNA TGTGCCAGCAGGGTACAGACCCTTTATGGCTACACCTTC. It is translated as CASRVQTLYGYTF. V is TRBV2 and J is TRBJ1-2, with D unresolved. Trimming shortened V by 6 bases and J by 5 bases, and 13 bases separated the two germline ends. The germline V gene has CDR1 SNHLY and CDR2 FYNNEI. This CDR3 has 13 amino acids.

V gene TRBV12-3 or TRBV12-4 combines with J gene TRBJ2-7; weak D call: TRBD1 (5 bases). This CDR3 has 14 residues. V shed 0 bases and J shed 5 bases, with 11 bases lying between them. CDR3 DNA sequence: TGTGCCAGCAGTTTAGCGTCTCACAGGAACGAGCAGTACTTC. Protein: CASSLASHRNEQYF.

This clonotype was found many times. This sequence joins TRBV12-3 or TRBV12-4 and TRBJ1-1; possible D gene TRBD1, 5 bases. This CDR3 region has 14 residues. V was shortened by 4 bases and J by 0 bases, with 9 bases between the two germline ends. CDR3 protein: CASSWQGLNTEAFF. CDR3 bases: TGTGCCAGCAGTTGGCAGGGCCTGAACACTGAAGCTTTCTTT.

V and J are TRBV20-1 and TRBJ2-1, with D uncertain. This CDR3 is 17 amino acids long. The ends were cut back, 1 base at V and 3 bases at J, with 19 bases in the middle. The germline gives CDR1 DFQATT, CDR2 SNEGSKA (reference sequence). The CDR3 region has the DNA TGCAGTGCTAGAGGAGGCCATCTGGGTCGCCTCTACAATGAGCAGTTCTTC. This sequence encodes CSARGGHLGRLYNEQFF.